This T cell receptor beta chain was recovered during a study of blood T cell repertoires in COVID-19. The protocol was immunoSEQ multiplex PCR, while the TCRdb copy is restricted to in-frame clones and leaves out a portion. This repertoire shows under 300,000 clones, about 89% found once; its top ten account for about 1.7%. Cohort allocation depended upon clinical history that participants reported. This TCR was sampled from a woman aged 40 to 49 who had recovered from COVID-19. Sequencing was carried out using PBMCs or T cells enriched from blood (not recorded which).

CDR3 loop: CASSLIGQGVDYGYTF. In DNA, the CDR3 is TGTGCCAGCAGTTTAATCGGGCAGGGGGTAGACTATGGCTACACCTTC. The genes are TRBV27 and TRBJ1-2; 7 bases map to TRBD1. V lost 2 bases and J lost 3; bases outside the gene matches: 9. The CDR3 extends over 16 amino acids. Germline CDR1 is MNHEY and CDR2 is SMNVEV (reference sequence).